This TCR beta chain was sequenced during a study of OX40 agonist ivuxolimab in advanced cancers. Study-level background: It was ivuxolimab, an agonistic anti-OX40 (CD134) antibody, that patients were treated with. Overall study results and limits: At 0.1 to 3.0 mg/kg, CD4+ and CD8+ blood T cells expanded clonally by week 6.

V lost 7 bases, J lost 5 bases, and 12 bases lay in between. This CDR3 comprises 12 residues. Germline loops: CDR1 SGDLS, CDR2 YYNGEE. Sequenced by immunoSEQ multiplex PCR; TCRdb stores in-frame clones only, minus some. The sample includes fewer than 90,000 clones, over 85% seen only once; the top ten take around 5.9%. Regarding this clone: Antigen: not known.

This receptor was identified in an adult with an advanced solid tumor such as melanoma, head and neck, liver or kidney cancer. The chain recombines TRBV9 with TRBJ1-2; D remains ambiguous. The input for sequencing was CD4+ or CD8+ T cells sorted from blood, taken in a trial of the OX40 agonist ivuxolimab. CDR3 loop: CASRTVHYGYTF. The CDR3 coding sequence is TGTGCCAGCCGAACCGTGCATTATGGCTACACCTTC.